One and the same sample provided the 20 T cell receptor beta chains below, sequenced in a study of T cell responses to AZD1222 COVID-19 vaccine. The repertoire was sequenced with immunoSEQ multiplex PCR; TCRdb's copy has only in-frame clones and lacks some. The sample contains 70,000 or so clones, about nine tenths of which appear only once. The sequences come from peripheral blood, collected on day 0 of AZD1222 vaccination. The receptors were sampled from an adult in good health.

The chain couples TRBV3-1 (or the pseudogene TRBV3-2) to TRBJ2-1; D unresolved. The length of the CDR3 is 13 residues. Germline values: CDR1 LGHDT, CDR2 YNNKEL (reference sequence). The V gene lost 2 bases and the J gene lost 8 bases, with 10 bases spanning the gap. The CDR3 region has the DNA TGTGCCAGCAGCCAATTAGTTGTCCATGAGCAGTTCTTC. Translation gives CASSQLVVHEQFF.

V usage is TRBV28 and J usage is TRBJ1-2, with TRBD1 as a possible D gene (5 bases). CDR3 size: 15 residues. Germline V CDR1 and CDR2: MDHEN, SYDVKM. V lost 5 bases, J lost 0 bases, and 13 bases lay in between. In nucleotides, the CDR3 is TGTGCCAGCAGTGGGGCCGGAACAGCTAACTATGGCTACACCTTC. It codes for CASSGAGTANYGYTF.

This clone was seen only a few times. The chain has TRBV27 and TRBJ2-2; no clear D gene. This CDR3 contains 13 residues. V lost 3 bases and J lost 3, with 5 bases in between. CDR1 and CDR2 from the germline V gene are MNHEY and SMNVEV (reference sequence). CDR3 sequence reads: CASSFGHTGELFF. The CDR3, as DNA: TGTGCCAGCAGTTTTGGTCACACCGGGGAGCTGTTTTTT.

The chain couples TRBV24-1 to TRBJ2-3; 11 nucleotides align to TRBD2. This CDR3 has 15 amino acids. Germline values: CDR1 KGHDR, CDR2 SFDVKD. V gave up 8 bases and J gave up 2 bases; unmatched junction bases: 5. CDR3 sequence (DNA): TGTGCCACCAAGACTAGCGGGGACGTCACAGATACGCAGTATTTT. It translates to CATKTSGDVTDTQYF.

The V and J genes are TRBV6-5 and TRBJ2-7; TRBD1 might be the D (7 bases). Germline CDR1 and CDR2: MNHEY and SVGAGI. The length of the CDR3 is 15 residues. V was shortened by 6 bases and J by 3 bases, with 18 bases between the two germline ends. CDR3 bases: TGTGCCAGCAGCCCCGACAGGGTGGGAGGCTACGAGCAGTACTTC. Protein: CASSPDRVGGYEQYF.

This sequence joins TRBV11-1 and TRBJ2-7, with 7 bases lining up with TRBD1. Germline assignment: CDR1 SGHAT and CDR2 FQDESV (reference sequence). The ends lost 4 bases at V and 6 bases at J; junction bases unmatched: 9. The CDR3 consists of 14 residues. CDR3 nucleotide sequence: TGTGCCAGCAGCTCCCACGTGACAGGGAGCGAGCAGTACTTC. This codes for CASSSHVTGSEQYF.

This clone was recorded at least ten times. One junction end disagrees with the germline gene, perhaps due to a read error. This chain links TRBV6-5 with TRBJ2-7; no firm D call. This CDR3 has 15 amino acids. CDR1 MNHEY and CDR2 SVGAGI come from the germline V gene. The CDR3 DNA sequence: TGTGCCAGCAATTACGAGACAACCGGATCCTACGAGCAGTACTTC. Encoded protein: CASNYETTGSYEQYF.

The rearrangement joins TRBV9 to TRBJ2-7, with D unclear. Germline CDR1 and CDR2: SGDLS and YYNGEE. Trimming shortened V by 3 bases and J by 3 bases, and 10 bases separated the two germline ends. The CDR3 has 13 amino acids. CDR3 sequence (DNA): TGTGCCAGCAGCGACTCTCGAGACTACGAGCAGTACTTC. Encoded protein: CASSDSRDYEQYF.

The chain combines TRBV7-9 with TRBJ2-1, with D hard to call. V was clipped by 5 bases and J by 5 bases, with 7 bases between them. The CDR3 is 12 residues long. The germline CDR1 and CDR2 sequences are SEHNR and FQNEAQ (reference sequence). The CDR3 region has the DNA TGTGCCAGCAGCCCGGGCAACAATGAGCAGTTCTTC. Translated: CASSPGNNEQFF.

CDR3 DNA: TGTGCCAGCTCACCTGACGAGGGTACTGAAGCTTTCTTT. Protein: CASSPDEGTEAFF. The chain links TRBV18 to TRBJ1-1; no reliable D call. Trimming left V 3 bases short and J 5 bases short, with 10 bases between. Germline assignment: CDR1 KGHSH and CDR2 LQKENI. CDR3 length: 13 residues.

The rearrangement uses TRBV7-9 and TRBJ2-7; 8 nucleotides match TRBD2. The CDR3 spans 15 residues. Germline V lookup: CDR1 SEHNR, CDR2 FQNEAQ (reference sequence). Unmatched junction bases numbered 9, after V lost 4 bases and J lost 4 bases. Written as DNA, the CDR3 is TGTGCCAGCAGCTCCTCCCGGGGGGGGAGGTACGAGCAGTACTTC. It translates to CASSSSRGGRYEQYF.

The chain is built from TRBV27 and TRBJ1-1, with D possibly being TRBD1 (6 bases). Germline CDR1 reads MNHEY; CDR2 reads SMNVEV (reference sequence). The CDR3 extends over 18 amino acids. V dropped 2 bases and J dropped 0 bases, with 19 bases sitting between them. The CDR3 DNA reads TGTGCCAGCAGTTTAACACCTCCGGGGGCCAGCATGAACACTGAAGCTTTCTTT. Protein product: CASSLTPPGASMNTEAFF.

Only one count was recorded for this clone. The chain's CDR3 is CASSFATWTTISYEQYF. For the CDR3, the DNA is TGTGCCAGCAGCTTTGCGACTTGGACTACTATATCCTACGAGCAGTACTTC. This chain joins TRBV11-2 and TRBJ2-7; perhaps TRBD2 as D (6 bases). CDR1 and CDR2 from the germline V gene are SGHAT and FQNNGV. This CDR3 spans 17 amino acids. With 3 bases removed from V and 1 base from J, the gap between germline ends came to 19 bases. The complete variable domain, with remaining parts taken from reference TRBV11-2 and TRBJ2-7, reads EAGVAQSPRYKIIEKRQSVAFWCNPISGHATLYWYQQILGQGPKLLIQFQNNGVVDDSQLPKDRFSAERLKGVDSTLKIQPAKLEDSAVYLCASSFATWTTISYEQYFGPGTRLTVT.

V and J are TRBV7-9 and TRBJ2-1; TRBD2 aligns across 8 bases. This CDR3 has 17 residues. Trimming took 4 bases from V and 1 from J; bases not matched to a gene: 9. Germline assignment: CDR1 SEHNR and CDR2 FQNEAQ (reference sequence). DNA of the CDR3: TGTGCCAGCAGCTCCCTCATAGCGGGACTGTCCTACAATGAGCAGTTCTTC. Its translation is CASSSLIAGLSYNEQFF.

The rearrangement links TRBV7-3 to TRBJ2-3; 12 positions match TRBD2. V gave up 4 bases and J gave up 1 base; unmatched junction bases: 3. The CDR3 extends over 16 amino acids. CDR1 is SGHTA and CDR2 is FQGTGA in the germline V gene. The CDR3 nucleotides are TGTGCCAGCAGCTCTCGACTAGCGGGAGGCACAGATACGCAGTATTTT. Amino acid sequence: CASSSRLAGGTDTQYF.

The CDR3, as DNA: TGTGCCAGCGCGGGACTAGCGGGGAACAATGAGCAGTTCTTC. This translates into CASAGLAGNNEQFF. The chain recombines TRBV18 with TRBJ2-1; 13 bases map to TRBD2. Germline values: CDR1 KGHSH, CDR2 LQKENI. Losses at the gene ends were 8 bases for V and 5 bases for J; bases not matched to a gene: 3. The length of the CDR3 is 14 residues.

The chain joins TRBV9 to TRBJ1-6; possibly TRBD1 for D (5 bases). The CDR3 has 17 amino acids. Trimming removed 5 bases at V and 0 bases at J, with 15 bases between. Germline CDR1 and CDR2: SGDLS and YYNGEE. The CDR3 protein is CASSSTAESSYNSPLHF. DNA of the CDR3: TGTGCCAGCAGTTCGACAGCGGAAAGCTCCTATAATTCACCCCTCCACTTT.

The chain carries TRBV15 and TRBJ2-7, with D possibly called TRBD1 or TRBD2 (5 bases each). The CDR3 spans 19 residues. V gave up 5 bases and J gave up 4 bases, with 30 bases separating them. Germline V gene lookup returns CDR1 LNHNV and CDR2 YYDKDF (reference sequence). The CDR3 here is CATSLGSGRGRFGVYEQYF. Here the CDR3 DNA reads TGTGCCACCAGCCTGGGATCAGGGAGAGGTCGTTTCGGGGTTTACGAGCAGTACTTC.

The chain links TRBV10-2 to TRBJ2-2; 8 nucleotides line up with TRBD1. V lost 4 bases to trimming and J lost 5 bases; unmatched junction nucleotides: 3. The CDR3 consists of 14 residues. Germline V gene lookup returns CDR1 WSHSY and CDR2 SAAADI. This CDR3 reads CASSGTGMTGELFF. The CDR3 DNA follows: TGCGCCAGCAGTGGGACAGGGATGACCGGGGAGCTGTTTTTT.

This clone was observed once. This chain links TRBV7-3 with TRBJ2-7; weak D call: TRBD2 (6 bases). V was pared by 2 bases and J by 3 bases, with 14 bases between. CDR3 length: 15 residues. Germline assignment: CDR1 SGHTA and CDR2 FQGTGA. The CDR3 sequence is CASSLGPGGLYEQYF. The DNA for the CDR3 is TGTGCCAGCAGCTTAGGTCCCGGGGGACTCTACGAGCAGTACTTC.